This T cell receptor beta chain was identified in a study of blood T cell repertoires in COVID-19. CDR1 and CDR2 from the germline V gene are LGHDT and YNNKEL (reference sequence). Trimming took 0 bases from V and 1 from J, leaving 10 bases between them. This CDR3 spans 16 amino acids. Here immunoSEQ multiplex PCR was the method, and the copy in TCRdb shows in-frame clones only, minus some. The repertoire holds about 250,000 clones, with about 86% as singletons. The rearrangement links TRBV3-1 (or the pseudogene TRBV3-2) to TRBJ1-5; possible D gene TRBD1, 5 bases. Sequenced: peripheral blood. The source is an elderly man with acute or convalescent COVID-19. The DNA of the CDR3 is TGTGCCAGCAGCCAAGAGGGCAGGGCGAGCAATCAGCCCCAGCATTTT. It codes for CASSQEGRASNQPQHF.